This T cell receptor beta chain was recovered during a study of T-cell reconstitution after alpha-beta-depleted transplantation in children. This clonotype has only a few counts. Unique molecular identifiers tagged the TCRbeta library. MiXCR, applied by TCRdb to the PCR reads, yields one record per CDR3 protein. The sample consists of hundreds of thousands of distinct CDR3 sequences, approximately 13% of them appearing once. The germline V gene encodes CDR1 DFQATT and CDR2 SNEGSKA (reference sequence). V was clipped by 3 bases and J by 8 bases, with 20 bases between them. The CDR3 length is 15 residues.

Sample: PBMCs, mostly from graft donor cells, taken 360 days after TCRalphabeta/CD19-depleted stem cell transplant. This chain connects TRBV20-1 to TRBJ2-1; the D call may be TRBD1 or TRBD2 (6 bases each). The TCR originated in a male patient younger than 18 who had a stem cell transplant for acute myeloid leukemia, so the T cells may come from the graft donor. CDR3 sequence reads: CSASYHREERDEQFF. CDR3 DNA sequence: TGCAGTGCTAGTTACCACAGGGAGGAACGAGATGAGCAGTTCTTC.